This T cell receptor beta chain came from a study of T cells in Graves' hyperthyroidism and ophthalmopathy. TCR beta CDR3 sequences were amplified from RNA transcripts. HTBI primers were the set used in a first-round RT-PCR of the TCR CDR3. One entry per CDR3 protein, called by TCRdb with MiXCR from the multiplex PCR reads. This sample has hundreds of thousands of distinct CDR3 sequences, with 30% to 40% found just once. This CDR3 is built from 13 residues. Per germline, CDR1 SQVTM and CDR2 ANQGSEA. The V end lost 8 bases, the J end lost 0 bases, and 14 bases lay between the germline ends. Sequences were obtained from blood. The chain employs TRBV29-1 and TRBJ2-7, with D tentatively TRBD1 (6 bases). The origin of this receptor is a woman in her thirties or forties with Graves' hyperthyroidism. The CDR3 nucleotides are TGCAGCTCACTGGGGGCAGCCTCCTACGAGCAGTACTTC. It is translated as CSSLGAASYEQYF.